The clone carrying this T cell receptor (beta chain) was seen once. Its antigen is not identified. A single base separates this from a much larger clone, so it may be a read error. The data were obtained in a study of T cells in Graves' hyperthyroidism and ophthalmopathy. TCR beta CDR3 region amplification was performed from RNA transcripts. In the first-round RT-PCR of the TCR CDR3, the HTBI primer set was used. TCRdb recomputed calls from the multiplex PCR reads with MiXCR, one row per CDR3 protein. This sample has around 300,000 distinct CDR3 sequences; around 15% occur once, and the top ten carry 30%. The study, taken as a whole, reports: A model of 13 V-J features distinguished ophthalmopathy from stable hyperthyroidism. Most thyroid clonotypes with frequency above 0.001 were detected in blood.

It was at first hyperthyroidism diagnosis, before any ophthalmopathy symptoms, that the blood sample was taken. The germline CDR1 and CDR2 sequences are SGHVS and FNYEAQ. The CDR3 has 18 amino acids. Trimming shortened V by 5 bases and J by 3 bases, and 23 bases separated the two germline ends. The receptor comes from a woman aged 45-60 years with Graves' hyperthyroidism that later progressed to Graves' ophthalmopathy. The rearrangement joins TRBV7-6 to TRBJ1-3; tentative D call: TRBD1 (5 bases). Material for sequencing was blood. As DNA, the CDR3 is TGTGCCAGCAGCGCCCCCCCCGGGACGGGGTACTTTGGAAACACCATATATTTT. Translation: CASSAPPGTGYFGNTIYF.